These 13 T cell receptor beta chains were all obtained from the same sample, sequenced in a study of shared T cell receptors in the human thymus. The data were produced by immunoSEQ multiplex PCR, yet TCRdb's version contains in-frame clones alone and is incomplete. The sample carries approximately 760,000 clones, roughly 85% recorded once. These same records also appear under a second study, on human thymus T cells.

Material: thymocytes. These receptor sequences come from a girl under three years old with a congenital heart defect.

The sample holds one count of this clone. The chain has TRBV9 and TRBJ1-1; D possibly corresponds to TRBD1 (5 bases). CDR3 length: 15 amino acids. Trimming cost V 4 bases and J 8 bases, with 21 bases left between them. From germline, CDR1 is SGDLS and CDR2 YYNGEE. Here the CDR3 DNA reads TGTGCCAGCAGCCCCCGTCCGGGGGGGAACCAGGAAGCTTTCTTT. As protein: CASSPRPGGNQEAFF.

CDR3 loop: CASTQAGWKQGNAEAFF. In DNA, the CDR3 is TGTGCCAGCACCCAAGCCGGATGGAAACAGGGAAACGCTGAAGCTTTCTTT. The chain recombines TRBV11-2 with TRBJ1-1, with D maybe TRBD1 (6 bases). Per germline, CDR1 SGHAT and CDR2 FQNNGV. The CDR3 has 17 residues. The germline V and J ends were trimmed by 7 bases and 6 bases, with 27 bases remaining between them.

The chain recombines TRBV30 with TRBJ1-1, with TRBD1 as a possible D gene (5 bases). The CDR3 totals 14 residues. Trimming took off 8 bases at V and 0 bases at J, with 16 bases between the two ends. Germline V gene lookup returns CDR1 GTSNPN and CDR2 SVGIG (reference sequence). DNA of the CDR3: TGTGCCCAGCGGGGGGTATGGATGAACACTGAAGCTTTCTTT. It encodes CAQRGVWMNTEAFF.

This clone occurred once. This rearrangement joins TRBV20-1 to TRBJ1-2; D not resolved. Germline CDR1 is DFQATT and CDR2 is SNEGSKA (reference sequence). This CDR3 is 11 amino acids long. CDR3 amino acids: CSSDTNYGYTF. CDR3 DNA sequence: TGCAGCTCCGATACAAACTATGGCTACACCTTC.

The V and J genes are TRBV9 and TRBJ1-1; D is unresolved. The CDR3 covers 14 residues. Germline V gene data show CDR1 as SGDLS and CDR2 as YYNGEE. Trimming pared 0 bases from V and 11 bases from J, leaving 17 bases between. The DNA of the CDR3 is TGTGCCAGCAGCGTAGAACCCGAAACGAGGCCCGCTTTCTTT. Encoded protein: CASSVEPETRPAFF.

The J gene is TRBJ1-5, the V gene TRBV7-2; TRBD1 matches at 8 bases. V lost 1 base, J lost 7 bases, and 6 bases stayed unmatched. The germline gives CDR1 SGHTA, CDR2 FQGNSA. The CDR3 is made up of 15 amino acids. CDR3 sequence: CASSLGTGFRQPQHF. CDR3 bases: TGTGCCAGCAGCTTAGGGACAGGGTTTAGGCAGCCCCAGCATTTT. The whole variable domain, filled in from reference TRBV7-2 and TRBJ1-5, reads GAGVSQSPSNKVTEKGKDVELRCDPISGHTALYWYRQSLGQGLEFLIYFQGNSAPDKSGLPSDRFSAERTGGSVSTLTIQRTQQEDSAVYLCASSLGTGFRQPQHFGDGTRLSIL.

This clone was recorded a few times. This rearrangement joins TRBV5-1 to TRBJ1-1; 7 nucleotides agree with TRBD1. The germline V gene encodes CDR1 SGHRS and CDR2 YFSETQ. V lost 4 bases and J lost 1; bases outside the gene matches: 7. The CDR3 covers 15 residues. This CDR3 is CASSPITGANTEAFF. Written as DNA, the CDR3 is TGCGCCAGCAGCCCGATCACAGGGGCGAACACTGAAGCTTTCTTT.

The chain carries TRBV18 and TRBJ1-3, with 7 bases matching TRBD1. V gave up 3 bases and J gave up 0 bases; unmatched junction bases: 14. CDR1 KGHSH and CDR2 LQKENI come from the germline V gene. The CDR3 sequence is 19 residues long. As DNA, the CDR3 is TGTGCCAGCTCACCCCAGGCCCAGGGGGTACCGAGCTCTGGAAACACCATATATTTT. The encoded protein is CASSPQAQGVPSSGNTIYF.

This chain joins TRBV11-1 and TRBJ1-2; D remains ambiguous. Germline V lookup: CDR1 SGHAT, CDR2 FQDESV (reference sequence). There are 14 residues in the CDR3. The V gene lost 4 bases and the J gene lost 5 bases, with 14 bases spanning the gap. For the CDR3, the DNA is TGTGCCAGCAGCTCCTGGCAGCGTCCATATGGCTACACCTTC. This encodes CASSSWQRPYGYTF.

This clone has a handful of counts. The chain is built from TRBV23-1 and TRBJ1-5; D call uncertain. TRBV23-1 is sorted into the ORF group, with uncertain function. V dropped 8 bases and J dropped 9 bases, with 26 bases sitting between them. The CDR3 consists of 16 residues. CDR3 region: CASAIRPRRPLRPQHF. CDR3 in DNA: TGCGCCAGCGCTATTCGCCCCAGGAGGCCCTTGCGGCCCCAGCATTTT.

J is TRBJ1-1 and V is TRBV28, with 8 bases identical to TRBD1. This CDR3 comprises 14 residues. Germline V lookup: CDR1 MDHEN, CDR2 SYDVKM. The ends lost 6 bases at V and 1 base at J; junction bases unmatched: 4. CDR3: CASRTGGGNTEAFF. The CDR3, as DNA: TGTGCCAGCAGAACAGGGGGAGGGAACACTGAAGCTTTCTTT.

There are a few counts of this clone. DNA for the CDR3: TGCGCCAGCAGCTTGTTAGATGAGCAGTTCTTC. Protein product: CASSLLDEQFF. This chain uses TRBV5-1 with TRBJ2-1; D unclear. CDR1 SGHRS and CDR2 YFSETQ come from the germline V gene. Between the trimmed V and J ends, which lost 1 base and 8 bases, there was a span of 4 bases. The CDR3 covers 11 residues.

The V call is TRBV6-5, the J call TRBJ2-4, with a tentative D call TRBD1 (8 bases). CDR1 and CDR2 (germline): MNHEY, SVGAGI. The CDR3 runs 14 residues. Between the trimmed V and J ends, which lost 6 bases and 1 base, there was a span of 10 bases. The CDR3 is CASRQGGAKNIQYF. The DNA for the CDR3 is TGTGCCAGCAGACAGGGGGGGGCCAAAAACATTCAGTACTTC.